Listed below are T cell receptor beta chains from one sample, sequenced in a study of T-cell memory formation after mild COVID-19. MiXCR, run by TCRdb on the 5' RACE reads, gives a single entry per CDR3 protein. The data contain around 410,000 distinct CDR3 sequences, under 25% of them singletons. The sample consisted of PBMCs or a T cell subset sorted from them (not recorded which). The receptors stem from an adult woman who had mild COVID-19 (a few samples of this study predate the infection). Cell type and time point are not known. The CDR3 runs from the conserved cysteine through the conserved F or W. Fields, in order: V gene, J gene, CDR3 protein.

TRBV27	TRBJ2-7	CASSSRERGFTEQYF
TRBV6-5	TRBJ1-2	CASSYSRGDSNYGYTF
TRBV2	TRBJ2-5	CASGGLAGPEETQYF
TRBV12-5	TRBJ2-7	CASGLGQVYEQYF
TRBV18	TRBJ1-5	CASSRLGSNQPQHF
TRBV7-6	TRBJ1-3	CASSPWEGSGNTIYF
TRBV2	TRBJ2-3	CASSEGVGTQYF
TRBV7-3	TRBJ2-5	CASSYGAQETQYF
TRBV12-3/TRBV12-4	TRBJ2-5	CASSNSGGETQYF
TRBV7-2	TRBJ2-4	CASSSSTGVKNIQYF
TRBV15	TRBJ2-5	CATSRVGQGRETQYF
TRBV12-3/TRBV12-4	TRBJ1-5	CASSSPGQGLNQPQHF
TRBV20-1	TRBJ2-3	CSARPLKRGGLDTQYF
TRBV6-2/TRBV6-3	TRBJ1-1	CASSYFPFGMNTEAFF
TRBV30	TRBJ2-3	CAWSGVSGSTDTQYF
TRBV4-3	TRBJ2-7	CASSPHILTGGEQSWEQYF
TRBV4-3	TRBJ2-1	CASSRSRGRMSGRADNEQFF
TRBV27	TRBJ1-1	CASSLWGQGNTEAFF
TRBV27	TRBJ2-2	CASSSPWGERGDRNGELFF
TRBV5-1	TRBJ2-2	CASSQLDQNTGELFF
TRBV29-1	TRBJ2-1	CSVDRGTHSYNEQFF
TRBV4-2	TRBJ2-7	CASSQVAGDSSYEQYF
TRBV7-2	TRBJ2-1	CASSSLEGLSEQFF
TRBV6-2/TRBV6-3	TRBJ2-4	CASSAPDNPGRTGPRGIQYF
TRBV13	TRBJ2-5	CASSSPTSGGARETQYF
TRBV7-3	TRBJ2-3	CASSLTWAGTSTDTQYF
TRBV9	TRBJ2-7	CASSVQGDGSYEQYF
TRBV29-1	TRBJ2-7	CSVEKQLGYEQYF
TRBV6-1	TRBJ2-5	CASSEQASGETQYF
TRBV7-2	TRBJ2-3	CASSLQGLAGDTQYF
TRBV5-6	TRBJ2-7	CASSLYGAYEQYF
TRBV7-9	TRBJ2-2	CASSLGKKVGELFF
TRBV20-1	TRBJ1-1	CSAKEAGVITEAFF
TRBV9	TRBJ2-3	CASSVVPGSTDTQYF
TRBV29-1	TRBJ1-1	CSVGSSGFAFF
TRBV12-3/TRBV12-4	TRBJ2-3	CASSYGGRFDTQYF
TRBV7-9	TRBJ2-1	CASRDFYNEQFF
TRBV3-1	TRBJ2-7	CASSQTGTGHYEQYF
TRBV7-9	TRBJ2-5	CASSLEGPTQYF
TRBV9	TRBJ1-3	CASSAGNSGNTIYF
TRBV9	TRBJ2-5	CASSVYDVETQYF
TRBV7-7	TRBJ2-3	CASSRSSGRDTQYF
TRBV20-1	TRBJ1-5	CSARRQGFNQPQHF
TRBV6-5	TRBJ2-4	CASSYSPGGAKNIQYF
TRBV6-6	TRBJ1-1	CASSYSTTFF
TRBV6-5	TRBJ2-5	CASSYSKNQKETQYF
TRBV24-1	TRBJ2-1	CATSDYGGGVDNEQFF
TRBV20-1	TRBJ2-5	CSASGSKETQYF
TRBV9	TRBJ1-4	CASSHIPGGEKLFF
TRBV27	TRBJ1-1	CASRYQGSRSEAFF
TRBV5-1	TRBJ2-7	CASSLQGPLYEQYF
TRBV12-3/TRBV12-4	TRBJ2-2	CASSSRFGGERTGELFF
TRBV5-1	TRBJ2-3	CASSSSLDTQYF
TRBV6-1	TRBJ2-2	CASKIVAGGGTGELFF
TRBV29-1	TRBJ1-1	CSVEEGGMGTEAFF
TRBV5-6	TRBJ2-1	CASSRPRTTSYNEQFF
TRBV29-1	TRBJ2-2	CSVGQGSNVAGELFF
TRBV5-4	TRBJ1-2	CASSFSGWETF
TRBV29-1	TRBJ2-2	CSAFRDTGELFF
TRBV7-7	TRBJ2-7	CASSLGSGGVYEQYF